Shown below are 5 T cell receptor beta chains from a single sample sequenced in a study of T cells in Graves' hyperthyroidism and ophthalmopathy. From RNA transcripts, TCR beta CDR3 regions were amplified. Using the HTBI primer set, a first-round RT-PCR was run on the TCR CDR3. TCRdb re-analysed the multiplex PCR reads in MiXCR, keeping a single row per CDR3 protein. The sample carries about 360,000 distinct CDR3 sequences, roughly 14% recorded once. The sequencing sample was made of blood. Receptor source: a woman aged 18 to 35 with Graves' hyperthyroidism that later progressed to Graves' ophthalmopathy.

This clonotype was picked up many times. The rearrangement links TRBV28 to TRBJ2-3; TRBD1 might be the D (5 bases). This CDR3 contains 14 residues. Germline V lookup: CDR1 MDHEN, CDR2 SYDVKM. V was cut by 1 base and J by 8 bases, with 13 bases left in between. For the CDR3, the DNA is TGTGCCAGCAGTTTATTGGGGCCCTCCGGTACGCAGTATTTT. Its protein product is CASSLLGPSGTQYF.

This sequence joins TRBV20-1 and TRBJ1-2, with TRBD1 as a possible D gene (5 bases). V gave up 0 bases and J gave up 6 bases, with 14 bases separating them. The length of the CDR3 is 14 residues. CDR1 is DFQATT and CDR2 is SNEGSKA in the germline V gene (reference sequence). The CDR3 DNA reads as TGCAGTGCTAGAGATCCGAGGGGATACAATGGCTACACCTTC. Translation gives CSARDPRGYNGYTF.

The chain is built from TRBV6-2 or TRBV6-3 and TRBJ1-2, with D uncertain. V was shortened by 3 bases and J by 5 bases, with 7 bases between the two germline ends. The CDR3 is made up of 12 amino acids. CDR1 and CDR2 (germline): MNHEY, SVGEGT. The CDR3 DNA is TGTGCCAGCAGTTATGGCAGTTATGGCTACACCTTC. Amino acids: CASSYGSYGYTF.

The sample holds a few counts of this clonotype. The CDR3 region is CASSEWGGEDTEAFF. DNA for the CDR3: TGTGCCAGCAGTGAATGGGGGGGGGAGGACACTGAAGCTTTCTTT. The chain links TRBV6-1 to TRBJ1-1; TRBD1 might be the D (5 bases). There are 15 residues in the CDR3. Germline assignment: CDR1 MNHNS and CDR2 SASEGT. V dropped 2 bases and J dropped 3 bases, with 13 bases sitting between them.

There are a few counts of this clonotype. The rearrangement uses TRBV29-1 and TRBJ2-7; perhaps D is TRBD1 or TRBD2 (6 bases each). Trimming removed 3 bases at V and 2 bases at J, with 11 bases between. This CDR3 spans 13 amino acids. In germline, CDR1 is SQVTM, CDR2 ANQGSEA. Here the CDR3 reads CSVEVGGTYEQYF. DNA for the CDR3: TGCAGCGTTGAGGTAGGGGGGACCTACGAGCAGTACTTC.